The entry below gives a single TCR beta chain sequence along with its context. Its antigen is currently unknown. This sample was taken from a study of cytomegalovirus exposure and HLA in healthy donors. Whole-study context: One earlier analysis, a look at 150 million to 200 million T cells, found more than 100 million unique TCR beta sequences. About 85 million unique TCR sequences came from HLA-typed donors in an early release. Study outcomes and limitations: TCR association rates varied by HLA locus in a later analysis, with DRB1 highest and HLA-C lowest. The productive fraction for most TCR beta V segments was about 90% or about 30% in an earlier analysis.

This CDR3 region has 14 residues. J lost 5 bases, V lost 7 bases, and 11 bases had no gene match. CDR1 is MNHEY and CDR2 is SVGAGI in the germline V gene. The PCR contained 60 Vbeta and 13 Jbeta primers. The method was immunoSEQ multiplex PCR; TCRdb's version includes in-frame clones alone and lacks a portion of them. The top ten clones hold roughly a sixth of a sample with fewer than 250,000 clones, 70% to 80% of them seen once. The rearrangement joins TRBV6-5 to TRBJ2-7, with 7 bases identical to TRBD2. The sequencing input was PBMCs. The sequence was collected from a man in his forties in good health and CMV-seronegative. The CDR3 bases are TGTGCCAGCAAGAATGGGAGGGCCTCGGACGAGCAGTACTTC. It is translated as CASKNGRASDEQYF.